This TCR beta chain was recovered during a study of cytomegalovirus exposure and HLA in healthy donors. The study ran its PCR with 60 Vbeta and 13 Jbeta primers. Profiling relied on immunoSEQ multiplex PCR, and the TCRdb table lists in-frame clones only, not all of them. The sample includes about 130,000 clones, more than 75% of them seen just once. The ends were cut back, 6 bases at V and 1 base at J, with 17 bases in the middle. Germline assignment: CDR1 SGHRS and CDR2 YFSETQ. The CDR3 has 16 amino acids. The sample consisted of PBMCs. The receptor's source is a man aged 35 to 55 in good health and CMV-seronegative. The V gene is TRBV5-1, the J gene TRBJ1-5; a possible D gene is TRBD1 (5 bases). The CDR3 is CASTHTGGRSNQPQHF. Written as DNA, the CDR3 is TGCGCCAGCACCCACACGGGGGGAAGGAGCAATCAGCCCCAGCATTTT.